Shown below are 10 T cell receptor beta chains from a single sample sequenced in a study of blood T cell repertoires in COVID-19. Method: immunoSEQ multiplex PCR; TCRdb's copy keeps in-frame clones and lacks some. The repertoire holds about 190,000 clones, 88% seen once, with 1.5% to 2% in the top ten. The sequencing input was peripheral blood. The receptors originated from a man aged 18 to 29 with active or convalescent COVID-19.

This clone was counted between two and nine times. The chain has TRBV5-1 and TRBJ2-7, with TRBD2 matching over 12 bases. The CDR3 is 14 residues long. V lost 3 bases to trimming and J lost 4 bases; unmatched junction nucleotides: 2. The germline gives CDR1 SGHRS, CDR2 YFSETQ. The CDR3 protein is CASSSGTSGYEQYF. The CDR3 DNA reads as TGCGCCAGCAGCTCCGGGACTAGCGGGTACGAGCAGTACTTC.

The chain uses TRBV5-4 and TRBJ2-3; weak D call: TRBD1 (5 bases). Germline CDR1 SGHNT, CDR2 YYREEE (reference sequence). The CDR3 is 17 amino acids. The V end lost 0 bases, the J end lost 0 bases, and 14 bases lay between the germline ends. The CDR3 DNA is TGTGCCAGCAGCTTGGGCAGGGTTGAGACTAGCACAGATACGCAGTATTTT. Residues: CASSLGRVETSTDTQYF.

The V gene is TRBV11-2, the J gene TRBJ1-1; unclear D gene. This CDR3 region has 14 residues. Germline CDR1 is SGHAT and CDR2 is FQNNGV. V was pared by 0 bases and J by 5 bases, with 10 bases between. The CDR3 loop reads CASSLDRDSTEAFF. CDR3 sequence (DNA): TGTGCCAGCAGCTTAGATCGGGATTCGACTGAAGCTTTCTTT. Supplemented by reference TRBV11-2 and TRBJ1-1, the full variable domain reads EAGVAQSPRYKIIEKRQSVAFWCNPISGHATLYWYQQILGQGPKLLIQFQNNGVVDDSQLPKDRFSAERLKGVDSTLKIQPAKLEDSAVYLCASSLDRDSTEAFFGQGTRLTVV.

This chain joins TRBV12-3 or TRBV12-4 and TRBJ2-7, with 7 bases matching TRBD2. The CDR3 loop spans 12 amino acids. J gave up 6 bases and V 6 bases, and 5 bases lay outside the gene matches. The CDR3 DNA reads TGTGCCAGCAGCGGGGGGTGGGCCGAGCAGTACTTC. This gives the protein CASSGGWAEQYF.

The chain carries TRBV28 and TRBJ1-5; D unresolved. Deletions cut 7 bases from V and 3 bases from J, with 7 bases between. Germline CDR1 reads MDHEN; CDR2 reads SYDVKM. CDR3 size: 12 residues. The CDR3 nucleotides read TGTGCCAGCAAGCGGGCCAATCAGCCCCAGCATTTT. Encoded protein: CASKRANQPQHF.

This chain links TRBV27 with TRBJ1-5; D perhaps matches TRBD1 (5 bases). V gave up 0 bases and J gave up 2 bases, with 14 bases separating them. The CDR3 has 17 amino acids. Germline loops: CDR1 MNHEY, CDR2 SMNVEV (reference sequence). CDR3 bases: TGTGCCAGCAGTTTATCGTACTTAGGGGATGGCAATCAGCCCCAGCATTTT. Protein: CASSLSYLGDGNQPQHF.

The genes are TRBV19 and TRBJ1-6; TRBD1 matches at 10 bases. Germline CDR1 is LNHDA and CDR2 is SQIVND (reference sequence). CDR3 size: 14 residues. Losses at the gene ends were 6 bases for V and 8 bases for J; bases not matched to a gene: 4. CDR3 in amino acids: CASSQTGGYSPLHF. Here the CDR3 DNA reads TGTGCCAGTAGCCAGACAGGGGGCTATTCACCCCTCCACTTT.

The chain uses TRBV2 and TRBJ1-2, with no clear D. The ends were cut back, 6 bases at V and 2 bases at J, with 10 bases in the middle. CDR1 SNHLY and CDR2 FYNNEI come from the germline V gene. The CDR3 has 13 amino acids. The CDR3, as DNA: TGTGCCAGCAGCTGGACGGGAAACTATGGCTACACCTTC. This sequence encodes CASSWTGNYGYTF.

The chain recombines TRBV30 with TRBJ2-1; TRBD2 matches 10 bases. Germline V gene lookup returns CDR1 GTSNPN and CDR2 SVGIG (reference sequence). With 3 bases clipped from V and 9 bases from J, the junction kept 11 bases outside the gene matches. The CDR3 runs to 15 residues. The CDR3, as DNA: TGTGCCTGGAGCGGGTTAGTAGCGGGGGGAGGTGAGCAGTTCTTC. It is translated as CAWSGLVAGGGEQFF.

The chain couples TRBV30 to TRBJ1-1, with 8 bases identical to TRBD1. Germline V gene lookup returns CDR1 GTSNPN and CDR2 SVGIG (reference sequence). CDR3 length equals 15 residues. V was clipped by 1 base and J by 1 base; unmatched bases: 5. CDR3 amino acids: CAWSALGTGNTEAFF. The CDR3, as DNA: TGTGCCTGGAGTGCGCTGGGGACAGGGAACACTGAAGCTTTCTTT.